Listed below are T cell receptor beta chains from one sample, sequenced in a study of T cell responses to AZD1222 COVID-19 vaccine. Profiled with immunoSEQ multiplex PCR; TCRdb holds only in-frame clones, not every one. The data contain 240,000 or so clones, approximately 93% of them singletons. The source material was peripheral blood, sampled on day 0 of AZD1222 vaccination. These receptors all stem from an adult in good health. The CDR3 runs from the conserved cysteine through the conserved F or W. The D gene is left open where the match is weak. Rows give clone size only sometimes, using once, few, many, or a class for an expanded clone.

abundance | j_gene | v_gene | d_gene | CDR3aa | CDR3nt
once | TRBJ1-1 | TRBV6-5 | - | CASSSSGGSGNTEAFF | TGTGCCAGCAGTTCCTCGGGGGGGAGTGGGAACACTGAAGCTTTCTTT
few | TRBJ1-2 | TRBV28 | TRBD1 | CASSPGQGGGYGYTF | TGTGCCAGCAGTCCCGGACAGGGGGGAGGCTATGGCTACACCTTC
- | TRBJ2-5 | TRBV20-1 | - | CSASSVWRRGVSETQYF | TGCAGTGCTAGTAGCGTCTGGAGGAGGGGGGTTTCGGAGACCCAGTACTTC
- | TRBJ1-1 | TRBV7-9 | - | CASSPEARPLTEAFF | TGTGCCAGCAGCCCGGAGGCAAGACCGCTCACTGAAGCTTTCTTT
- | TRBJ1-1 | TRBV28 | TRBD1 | CATLGQGNTEAFF | TGTGCCACCTTGGGACAGGGGAACACTGAAGCTTTCTTT
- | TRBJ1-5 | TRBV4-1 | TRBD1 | CASSQDGQGVQPQHF | TGCGCCAGCAGCCAAGATGGACAGGGGGTTCAGCCCCAGCATTTT
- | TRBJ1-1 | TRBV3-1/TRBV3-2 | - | CASSQGVDSFTEAFF | TGTGCCAGCAGCCAAGGCGTGGACAGTTTCACTGAAGCTTTCTTT
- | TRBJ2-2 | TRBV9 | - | CASSGGTGELFF | TGTGCCAGCAGCGGTGGGACCGGGGAGCTGTTTTTT
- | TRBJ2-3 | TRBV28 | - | CASSDDSRRSTDTQYF | TGTGCCAGCAGCGATGACTCCCGAAGGAGCACAGATACGCAGTATTTT
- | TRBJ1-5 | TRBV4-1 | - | CASSQDSGAAQPQHF | TGCGCCAGCAGCCAAGATAGCGGGGCTGCTCAGCCCCAGCATTTT
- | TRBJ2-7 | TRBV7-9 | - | CASSWAIGGTRNEQYF | TGTGCCAGCAGCTGGGCCATAGGGGGTACGAGGAACGAGCAGTACTTC
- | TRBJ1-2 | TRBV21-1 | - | CASSKRRYGYTF | TGTGCCAGCAGCAAACGTCGATATGGCTACACCTTC
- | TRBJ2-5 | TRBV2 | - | CASTGRKQETQYF | TGTGCCAGCACCGGACGTAAGCAAGAGACCCAGTACTTC
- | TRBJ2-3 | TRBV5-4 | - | CASSSRLLSVGSSTDTQYF | TGTGCCAGCAGCTCTCGACTACTGTCGGTCGGGAGTAGCACAGATACGCAGTATTTT
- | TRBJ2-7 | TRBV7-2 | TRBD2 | CASSLVAGGLSYEQYF | TGTGCCAGCAGCTTAGTAGCGGGGGGCCTCTCCTACGAGCAGTACTTC
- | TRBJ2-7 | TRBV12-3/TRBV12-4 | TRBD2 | CASSLGTSVVYF | TGTGCCAGCAGTCTCGGGACTAGCGTCGTGTACTTC
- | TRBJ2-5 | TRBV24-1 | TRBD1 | CATSDRGQGQETQYF | TGTGCCACCAGTGACCGAGGACAGGGGCAAGAGACCCAGTACTTC
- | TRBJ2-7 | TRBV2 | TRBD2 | CASRVGLADDEQYF | TGTGCCAGCAGGGTCGGACTAGCGGACGACGAGCAGTACTTC
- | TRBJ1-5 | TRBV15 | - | CATSRDRRYNQPQHF | TGTGCCACCAGCAGAGATAGACGGTACAATCAGCCCCAGCATTTT
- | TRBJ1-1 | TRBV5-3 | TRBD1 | CAREEGDRGPNTEAFF | TGTGCCAGAGAGGAAGGGGACAGGGGGCCGAACACTGAAGCTTTCTTT
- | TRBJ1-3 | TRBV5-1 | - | CASSRAPAPGNTIYF | TGCGCCAGCAGCCGCGCCCCGGCACCCGGAAACACCATATATTTT
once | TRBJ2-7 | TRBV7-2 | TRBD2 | CASSSSAGASYEQYF | TGTGCCAGCAGCTCGTCAGCGGGGGCTTCCTACGAGCAGTACTTC
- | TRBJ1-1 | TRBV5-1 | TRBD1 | CASSRGQVGTEAFF | TGCGCCAGCAGCCGGGGACAGGTAGGCACTGAAGCTTTCTTT
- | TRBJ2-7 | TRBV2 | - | CASSDWTDMTYEQYF | TGTGCCAGCAGTGACTGGACAGACATGACCTACGAGCAGTACTTC
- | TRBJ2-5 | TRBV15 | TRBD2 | CATQAGGQETQYF | TGTGCCACCCAAGCGGGAGGTCAAGAGACCCAGTACTTC
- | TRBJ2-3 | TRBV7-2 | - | CASSGQGHTDTQYF | TGTGCCAGCAGCGGTCAGGGACACACAGATACGCAGTATTTT
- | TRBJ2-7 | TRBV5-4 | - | CASSFFGSYEQYF | TGTGCCAGCAGCTTCTTCGGCTCCTACGAGCAGTACTTC
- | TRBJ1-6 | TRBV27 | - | CASRDRAGDNSPLHF | TGTGCCAGCAGGGATCGGGCAGGGGACAATTCACCCCTCCACTTT
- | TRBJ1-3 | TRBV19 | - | CASTPRPRQISSGNTIYF | TGTGCCAGTACCCCAAGGCCGAGACAGATTTCCTCTGGAAACACCATATATTTT
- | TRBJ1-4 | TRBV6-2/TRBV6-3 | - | CASSYSGQGKLFF | TGTGCCAGCAGTTACTCGGGGCAGGGAAAACTGTTTTTT
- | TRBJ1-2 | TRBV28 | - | CASSWGSRFNGYTF | TGTGCCAGCAGTTGGGGGAGCAGGTTTAATGGCTACACCTTC
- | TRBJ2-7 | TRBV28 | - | CASSFPGSYEQYF | TGTGCCAGCAGTTTCCCAGGTTCCTACGAGCAGTACTTC
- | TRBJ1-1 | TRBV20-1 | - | CSALPNTEAFF | TGCAGTGCTCTTCCGAACACTGAAGCTTTCTTT
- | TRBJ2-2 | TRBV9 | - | CASSVMGSKDGELFF | TGTGCCAGCAGCGTAATGGGCTCGAAGGACGGGGAGCTGTTTTTT
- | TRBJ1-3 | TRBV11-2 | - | CASSLGRGGGNTIYF | TGTGCCAGCAGCTTAGGCAGGGGCGGCGGAAACACCATATATTTT
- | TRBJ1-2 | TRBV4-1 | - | CASSQGRQGNGYTF | TGCGCCAGCAGCCAGGGACGGCAGGGAAATGGCTACACCTTC
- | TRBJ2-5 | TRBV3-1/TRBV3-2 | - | CASSRRGPRETQYF | TGTGCCAGCAGCCGAAGGGGACCCCGGGAGACCCAGTACTTC
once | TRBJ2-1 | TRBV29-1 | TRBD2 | CSVEKRGSNEQFF | TGCAGCGTTGAAAAGCGGGGTAGCAATGAGCAGTTCTTC
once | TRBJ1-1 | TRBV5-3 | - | CARSSLGENTEAFF | TGTGCCAGAAGTTCACTGGGGGAGAACACTGAAGCTTTCTTT
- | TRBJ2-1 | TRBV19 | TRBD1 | CASTPWKTGIDEQFF | TGTGCCAGTACCCCGTGGAAGACAGGGATCGATGAGCAGTTCTTC
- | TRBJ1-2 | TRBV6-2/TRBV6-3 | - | CASSPRAPEAGYTF | TGTGCCAGCAGTCCCCGTGCCCCCGAGGCGGGCTACACCTTC
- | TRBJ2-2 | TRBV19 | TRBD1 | CASKLTGGTGELFF | TGTGCCAGTAAATTGACAGGGGGCACCGGGGAGCTGTTTTTT
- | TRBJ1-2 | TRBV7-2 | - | CASSLSTAVGYTF | TGTGCCAGCAGCTTATCAACGGCGGTAGGCTACACCTTC
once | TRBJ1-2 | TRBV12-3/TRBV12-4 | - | CATLGAGYGYTF | TGTGCCACCCTCGGGGCTGGCTATGGCTACACCTTC
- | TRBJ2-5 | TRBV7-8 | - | CASSLGGRETQYF | TGTGCCAGCAGCTTAGGAGGTCGGGAGACCCAGTACTTC
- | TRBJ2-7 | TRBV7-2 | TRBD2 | CASSLEAGDEQYF | TGTGCCAGCAGCTTGGAGGCGGGAGACGAGCAGTACTTC
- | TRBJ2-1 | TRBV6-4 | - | CASSDIWGRGVEQFF | TGTGCCAGCAGTGACATATGGGGGCGGGGTGTCGAGCAGTTCTTC
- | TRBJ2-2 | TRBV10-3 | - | CAISESPGRTELFF | TGTGCCATCAGTGAGTCCCCGGGGAGGACGGAGCTGTTTTTT
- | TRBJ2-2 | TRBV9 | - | CASSPDNTGELFF | TGTGCCAGCAGCCCGGATAACACCGGGGAGCTGTTTTTT
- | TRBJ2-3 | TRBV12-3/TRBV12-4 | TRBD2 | CASSLKRGASAYF | TGTGCCAGCAGTTTAAAGCGGGGGGCCTCGGCGTATTTT
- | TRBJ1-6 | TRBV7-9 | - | CASSGLRPPGTLHF | TGTGCCAGCAGCGGCTTGCGCCCTCCAGGGACCCTCCACTTT
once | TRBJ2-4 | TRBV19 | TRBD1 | CASSTTGENIQYF | TGTGCCAGTAGTACGACAGGGGAAAACATTCAGTACTTC
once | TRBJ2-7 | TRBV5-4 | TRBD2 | CASSQAGGRSYEQYF | TGTGCCAGCAGCCAAGCGGGAGGACGCTCCTACGAGCAGTACTTC
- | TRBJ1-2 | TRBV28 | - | CASSSRGSGKDGYTF | TGTGCCAGCAGTTCGAGGGGGTCGGGTAAGGATGGCTACACCTTC
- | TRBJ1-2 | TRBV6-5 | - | CASRRSYGYTF | TGTGCCAGCCGACGATCCTATGGCTACACCTTC
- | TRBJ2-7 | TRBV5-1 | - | CASSLAIKGREQYF | TGCGCCAGCAGCTTGGCCATAAAGGGGAGGGAGCAGTACTTC